These 30 T cell receptor beta chains share one sample of origin, sequenced in a study of blood T cell repertoires in COVID-19. Profiling relied on immunoSEQ multiplex PCR, and the TCRdb table lists in-frame clones only, not all of them. The sample comprises 200,000 or so clones, around 91% of which are singletons, and 3.5% rests with the top ten. Material: PBMCs or T cells enriched from blood (not recorded which). These receptors all come from a woman under 30 in a cohort exposed to, infected with or recovered from COVID-19 (not recorded which).

This CDR3 reads CASRMGQSASQPQHF. For the CDR3, the DNA is TGTGCCAGCAGAATGGGACAGAGCGCGAGTCAGCCCCAGCATTTT. The V and J genes are TRBV2 and TRBJ1-5, with 7 bases identical to TRBD1. The CDR3 runs to 15 residues. CDR1 and CDR2 from the germline V gene are SNHLY and FYNNEI. V trimming: 6 bases; J trimming: 6 bases; junction bases outside the gene matches: 11.

V is TRBV3-1 (or the pseudogene TRBV3-2) and J is TRBJ1-2; a possible D gene is TRBD1 (6 bases). The CDR3 runs 15 residues. V lost 4 bases and J lost 6, with 18 bases in between. Germline CDR1 reads LGHDT; CDR2 reads YNNKEL (reference sequence). DNA of the CDR3: TGTGCCAGCAGCCCAGCCTCAGGGGACCGGCATGGCTACACCTTC. Protein sequence: CASSPASGDRHGYTF.

The chain uses TRBV2 and TRBJ1-2; no clear D. The CDR3 runs 14 residues. V was pared by 5 bases and J by 10 bases, with 20 bases between. Germline V gene data show CDR1 as SNHLY and CDR2 as FYNNEI. The CDR3 loop is CASSPLISQVTYTF. The CDR3 coding sequence is TGTGCCAGCAGTCCCTTAATCAGCCAGGTTACCTACACCTTC.

J is TRBJ1-3 and V is TRBV7-2; no reliable D call. V dropped 5 bases and J dropped 0 bases, with 14 bases sitting between them. The CDR3 has 16 amino acids. Germline V CDR1 and CDR2: SGHTA, FQGNSA. The CDR3, as DNA: TGTGCCAGCAGCCCCCAACCTAACCTCTCTGGAAACACCATATATTTT. Amino acid sequence: CASSPQPNLSGNTIYF.

The chain couples TRBV27 to TRBJ2-7; 9 bases align to TRBD2. The CDR3 covers 16 residues. Germline trimming cut 0 bases from V and 7 bases from J; bases unmatched to any gene: 10. Per germline, CDR1 MNHEY and CDR2 SMNVEV (reference sequence). CDR3 sequence (DNA): TGTGCCAGCAGTTTATCGCTAGCGGGGATGATTGAGGAGCAGTACTTC. Amino acid sequence: CASSLSLAGMIEEQYF.

V gene TRBV7-8 combines with J gene TRBJ1-1, with 8 bases fitting TRBD1. V trimming: 5 bases; J trimming: 4 bases; junction bases outside the gene matches: 3. Germline V gene data show CDR1 as SGHVS and CDR2 as FQNEAQ. This CDR3 has 13 amino acids. CDR3 nucleotides: TGTGCCAGCAGCCCCGGGACAGGCACTGAAGCTTTCTTT. Its translation: CASSPGTGTEAFF.

The CDR3 here is CASSLGQGVDTQYF. The CDR3 bases are TGTGCCAGCTCACTCGGGCAGGGTGTCGATACGCAGTATTTT. The rearrangement links TRBV18 to TRBJ2-3; D may be TRBD1 (5 bases). The CDR3 runs to 14 residues. Germline V gene data show CDR1 as KGHSH and CDR2 as LQKENI. V lost 4 bases, J lost 6 bases, and 14 bases lay in between.

This clone has a handful of counts. This sequence joins TRBV15 and TRBJ1-5; no reliable D call. CDR1 LNHNV and CDR2 YYDKDF come from the germline V gene (reference sequence). This CDR3 is built from 15 residues. V gave up 0 bases and J gave up 2 bases, with 8 bases separating them. The CDR3 DNA sequence: TGTGCCACCAGCAGAGACCTAGGAGGCAATCAGCCCCAGCATTTT. Amino acids: CATSRDLGGNQPQHF.

The CDR3 is CASSPTFGGSGNTIYF. CDR3 bases: TGTGCCAGCTCTCCTACTTTCGGGGGCTCTGGAAACACCATATATTTT. The rearrangement joins TRBV18 to TRBJ1-3; possibly TRBD1 for D (5 bases). The CDR3 has 16 amino acids. Trimming took off 6 bases at V and 0 bases at J, with 15 bases between the two ends. Germline values: CDR1 KGHSH, CDR2 LQKENI.

The rearrangement links TRBV10-3 to TRBJ2-1; D may be TRBD2 (7 bases). The CDR3 is 15 amino acids. V dropped 8 bases and J dropped 1 base, with 15 bases sitting between them. The V gene's germline CDR1 is ENHRY and CDR2 SYGVKD. The CDR3 DNA is TGTGCCATCGGGGGGAGGGGGTCTTCCTACAATGAGCAGTTCTTC. Protein product: CAIGGRGSSYNEQFF.

This chain joins TRBV11-2 and TRBJ1-5; no clear D gene. This CDR3 has 14 residues. V was cut by 6 bases and J by 2 bases, with 11 bases left in between. Germline lookup yields CDR1 SGHAT and CDR2 FQNNGV. Here the CDR3 reads CASSGGLGNQPQHF. As DNA, the CDR3 is TGTGCCAGCAGTGGAGGGTTGGGCAATCAGCCCCAGCATTTT.

V and J are TRBV18 and TRBJ1-5; 9 bases line up with TRBD1. Trimming at V came to 5 bases and at J to 3 bases, leaving 8 bases not matched to a gene. Germline CDR1 and CDR2: KGHSH and LQKENI. The CDR3 runs to 16 residues. The CDR3: CASSFAGTGNNQPQHF. The CDR3 coding sequence is TGTGCCAGCTCATTCGCCGGGACAGGGAACAATCAGCCCCAGCATTTT.

The V and J genes are TRBV5-8 and TRBJ1-1; D is undetermined. Trimming left V 0 bases short and J 1 base short, with 4 bases between. There are 13 residues in the CDR3. The germline gives CDR1 SGHTS, CDR2 YDEGEE. This CDR3 is CASSLDRNTEAFF. Here the CDR3 DNA reads TGTGCCAGCAGCTTGGACAGGAACACTGAAGCTTTCTTT.

The chain combines TRBV7-6 with TRBJ1-4; perhaps TRBD1 as D (6 bases). Trimming removed 2 bases at V and 12 bases at J, with 16 bases between. The CDR3 is 14 residues long. CDR1 and CDR2 from the germline V gene are SGHVS and FNYEAQ. This chain's CDR3 is CASSLRAGASELFF. The DNA of the CDR3 is TGTGCCAGCAGCTTAAGGGCAGGGGCGTCGGAACTGTTTTTT.

The V and J genes are TRBV7-2 and TRBJ2-5; tentatively, D is TRBD1 (7 bases). The CDR3 has 16 amino acids. Germline V CDR1 and CDR2: SGHTA, FQGNSA. Trimming shortened V by 3 bases and J by 7 bases, and 21 bases separated the two germline ends. CDR3: CASSFRGRAGRGTQYF. The CDR3 nucleotides read TGTGCCAGCAGCTTCAGGGGGAGAGCGGGTAGAGGGACCCAGTACTTC.

The chain is built from TRBV7-8 and TRBJ1-1; D ambiguous. V lost 5 bases and J 7 bases, leaving 11 bases between the germline ends. Germline V lookup: CDR1 SGHVS, CDR2 FQNEAQ. The CDR3 has 12 residues. Written as DNA, the CDR3 is TGTGCCAGCAGCCCAGGACTGGGTGAAGCTTTCTTT. Translated, it gives CASSPGLGEAFF. Filled out from reference TRBV7-8 and TRBJ1-1, the complete variable domain reads GAGVSQSPRYKVAKRGQDVALRCDPISGHVSLFWYQQALGQGPEFLTYFQNEAQLDKSGLPSDRFFAERPEGSVSTLKIQRTQQEDSAVYLCASSPGLGEAFFGQGTRLTVV.

The V and J genes are TRBV27 and TRBJ1-5; no clear D gene. V lost 4 bases and J lost 0, with 10 bases in between. This CDR3 is built from 15 residues. Per germline, CDR1 MNHEY and CDR2 SMNVEV (reference sequence). CDR3: CASSSTVVSNQPQHF. CDR3 nucleotide sequence: TGTGCCAGCAGTTCCACAGTAGTTAGCAATCAGCCCCAGCATTTT.

The chain employs TRBV28 and TRBJ1-5; D unclear. Germline V gene data show CDR1 as MDHEN and CDR2 as SYDVKM. V was clipped by 5 bases and J by 4 bases, with 12 bases between them. CDR3 size: 14 residues. The CDR3 spells CASSGPRYNQPQHF. The CDR3 DNA is TGTGCCAGCAGTGGGCCCCGATATAATCAGCCCCAGCATTTT.

The chain is built from TRBV5-1 and TRBJ2-3; 7 nucleotides agree with TRBD1. This CDR3 has 14 amino acids. With V trimmed by 2 bases and J by 1 base, 1 base remained unmatched. Germline CDR1 reads SGHRS; CDR2 reads YFSETQ. The CDR3 region is CASSFGQGTDTQYF. The CDR3 nucleotides read TGCGCCAGCAGCTTCGGACAGGGCACAGATACGCAGTATTTT.

The chain links TRBV5-4 to TRBJ2-7, with D unresolved. Germline V gene sequence: CDR1 SGHNT, CDR2 YYREEE (reference sequence). The germline V and J ends were trimmed by 1 base and 3 bases, with 8 bases remaining between them. This CDR3 has 13 amino acids. This chain's CDR3 is CASSLSSDYEQYF. CDR3 DNA sequence: TGTGCCAGCAGCTTGAGCAGCGACTACGAGCAGTACTTC.

This rearrangement joins TRBV18 to TRBJ2-2; D is ambiguous. V was pared by 2 bases and J by 0 bases, with 10 bases between. This CDR3 is 16 amino acids long. The germline gives CDR1 KGHSH, CDR2 LQKENI. Written as DNA, the CDR3 is TGTGCCAGCTCACCATTAACCAGCGCGAACACCGGGGAGCTGTTTTTT. Protein sequence: CASSPLTSANTGELFF. The entire variable domain, with the rest obtained from reference TRBV18 and TRBJ2-2, is as follows: NAGVMQNPRHLVRRRGQEARLRCSPMKGHSHVYWYRQLPEEGLKFMVYLQKENIIDESGMPKERFSAEFPKEGPSILRIQQVVRGDSAAYFCASSPLTSANTGELFFGEGSRLTVL.

This chain links TRBV5-1 with TRBJ1-5, with 7 bases matching TRBD1. V lost 4 bases to trimming and J lost 5 bases; unmatched junction nucleotides: 6. This CDR3 comprises 14 residues. The germline CDR1 and CDR2 sequences are SGHRS and YFSETQ. The CDR3 loop is CASSAGTEDQPQHF. The DNA of the CDR3 is TGCGCCAGCAGCGCCGGGACAGAGGATCAGCCCCAGCATTTT. Combining the CDR3 with reference TRBV5-1 and TRBJ1-5 gives the whole variable domain KAGVTQTPRYLIKTRGQQVTLSCSPISGHRSVSWYQQTPGQGLQFLFEYFSETQRNKGNFPGRFSGRQFSNSRSEMNVSTLELGDSALYLCASSAGTEDQPQHFGDGTRLSIL.

The rearrangement uses TRBV9 and TRBJ1-2; the D is unclear. Trimming took off 0 bases at V and 7 bases at J, with 10 bases between the two ends. This CDR3 has 13 residues. Germline CDR1 SGDLS, CDR2 YYNGEE. The CDR3 nucleotides are TGTGCCAGCAGCGTAGTTTCGGGATCTGGCTACACCTTC. Translated, it gives CASSVVSGSGYTF.

V and J are TRBV9 and TRBJ1-2, with a possible D match to TRBD1 (5 bases). The V and J ends lost 3 bases and 0 bases respectively, with 12 bases between them. This CDR3 is 15 amino acids long. Germline CDR1 reads SGDLS; CDR2 reads YYNGEE. CDR3 in amino acids: CASSGSDRANYGYTF. The CDR3 region has the DNA TGTGCCAGCAGCGGCTCAGACAGAGCTAACTATGGCTACACCTTC.

In DNA, the CDR3 is TGTGCCAGCAGCTTAGCTAGCGGGGAGACCCAGTACTTC. Translated: CASSLASGETQYF. The V call is TRBV7-3, the J call TRBJ2-5; 8 bases agree with TRBD2. Germline V gene data show CDR1 as SGHTA and CDR2 as FQGTGA. Germline trimming cut 2 bases from V and 5 bases from J; bases unmatched to any gene: 1. CDR3 length: 13 amino acids.

The chain links TRBV5-1 to TRBJ2-1, with 9 bases aligning to TRBD1. The J segment lost 6 bases and the V segment lost 4 bases, leaving 14 bases of the junction unmatched. CDR1 and CDR2 from the germline V gene are SGHRS and YFSETQ. This CDR3 is 17 amino acids long. The CDR3 loop reads CASSTNPQGQGFNEQFF. The CDR3 DNA reads as TGCGCCAGCAGCACTAACCCACAGGGACAGGGCTTCAATGAGCAGTTCTTC.

The V and J genes are TRBV28 and TRBJ1-5; D is perhaps TRBD1 (6 bases). Germline V CDR1 and CDR2: MDHEN, SYDVKM. The CDR3 totals 13 residues. V shed 8 bases and J shed 6 bases, with 14 bases lying between them. The CDR3 protein is CASETGSGQPQHF. The CDR3 nucleotides read TGTGCCAGCGAGACAGGCTCGGGTCAGCCCCAGCATTTT.

To note about this clone: At one boundary the junction diverges from the germline segment, which might be a read error. This chain uses TRBV19 with TRBJ2-7; D is perhaps TRBD1 (6 bases). CDR3 size: 13 residues. Germline V gene data show CDR1 as LNHDA and CDR2 as SQIVND (reference sequence). In DNA, the CDR3 is TGTGCCAGTAGTAGACAGGTCTCCCACGAGCAGTACTTC. Encoded protein: CASSRQVSHEQYF. Supplemented by reference TRBV19 and TRBJ2-7, the full variable domain reads DGGITQSPKYLFRKEGQNVTLSCEQNLNHDAMYWYRQDPGQGLRLIYYSQIVNDFQKGDIAEGYSVSREKKESFPLTVTSAQKNPTAFYLCASSRQVSHEQYFGPGTRLTVT.

The chain couples TRBV21-1 to TRBJ2-7; the table calls TRBD1, which could not be checked here. TRBV21-1 is a pseudogene segment. The CDR3 is 15 residues long. The CDR3, as DNA: TGTGCCAGCAGCAAAAAGAAGGGACACCTCTACGAGCAGTACTTC. It codes for CASSKKKGHLYEQYF.

The chain carries TRBV7-9 and TRBJ2-7; possibly TRBD2 for D (6 bases). Germline V CDR1 and CDR2: SEHNR, FQNEAQ (reference sequence). This CDR3 has 13 residues. V lost 3 bases and J 4 bases, leaving 10 bases between the germline ends. The CDR3 is CASSFGGIYEQYF. The CDR3 DNA reads TGTGCCAGCAGCTTCGGCGGGATTTACGAGCAGTACTTC.